This TCR beta chain was captured in a study of shared clonotypes between healthy human individuals. Study context: Donors, aged 18 to 49, were a couple of women and three men. Study findings and constraints: A limitation of the genetic and exposure-history diversity represented arose from few donors.

Caucasian adults living in Nashville, Tennessee, provided all samples. When replicate PCRs were run on unsorted PBMC, they used approximately 0.3 ug DNA, 25,000 to 35,000 T cell genomes. This table comes from immunoSEQ multiplex PCR, and its TCRdb copy is limited to in-frame clones, with some not included. The sample has 530,000 or so clones; about 79% are singletons. A note on this clone: The antigen is undetermined.

This receptor was identified in a middle-aged woman in good health. Some clones in this sample may be carry-over from other donors' samples. The sequenced sample was PBMCs.

The DNA for the CDR3 is TGTGCCTGGAGTGTAACGAGAGTAGGTGGCTACACCTTC. Translated, it gives CAWSVTRVGGYTF. The rearrangement uses TRBV30 and TRBJ1-2; D is ambiguous. This CDR3 is built from 13 residues. Trimming took off 0 bases at V and 7 bases at J, with 12 bases between the two ends. Germline-derived CDR1 and CDR2 are GTSNPN and SVGIG (reference sequence).